This TCR beta chain was captured in a study of beta chain features in type 1 diabetes. As every portion of the isolated RNA was reverse transcribed, the sequencing read expressed TCRB transcripts. TCRdb's table, derived via immunoSEQ multiplex PCR, lists solely in-frame clones and lacks some. This table holds approximately 120,000 clones, 15% to 20% found once. This clone was counted a few times. Its antigen is undetermined. The junction had 12 bases not matched to a gene; V was cut back by 5 bases and J by 4 bases. Germline loops: CDR1 SGHTA, CDR2 FQGTGA. This CDR3 region has 17 residues. Whole-study findings and limits: A moderate, significant TCRB CDR3 shortening appeared in type 1 diabetes across four CD4+ subsets.

Sequences were obtained from central memory CD4+ T cells from blood. The receptor was isolated from a man aged 18 to 29 with type 1 diabetes. The chain uses TRBV7-3 and TRBJ2-3; 10 positions agree with TRBD1. This CDR3 is CASSPAGQGNRPDTQYF. The CDR3 DNA reads TGTGCCAGCAGCCCAGCGGGACAGGGGAATAGGCCAGATACGCAGTATTTT.